The 24 T cell receptor beta chains below were found in one sample sequenced in a study of shared clonotypes between healthy human individuals. Repertoires were generated with immunoSEQ multiplex PCR, while TCRdb's copy carries only in-frame clones and drops some. The table includes about half a million clones, approximately 78% detected once. The sequenced sample was PBMCs. Receptors were obtained from a woman aged 40-49 years in good health. Some clones in this sample may be carry-over from other donors' samples.

The chain is built from TRBV5-1 and TRBJ2-1; 7 bases match TRBD2. The CDR3 has 15 residues. CDR1 is SGHRS and CDR2 is YFSETQ in the germline V gene. J was trimmed by 2 bases and V by 1 base; bases with no gene match: 3. The CDR3 is CASSLPGGTYNEQFF. Here the CDR3 DNA reads TGCGCCAGCAGCTTGCCGGGAGGCACCTACAATGAGCAGTTCTTC.

The table lists this clone with a count of one. The V call is TRBV27, the J call TRBJ2-7; 9 positions agree with TRBD1. CDR1 and CDR2 (germline): MNHEY, SMNVEV (reference sequence). Trimming removed 6 bases from V and 0 bases from J; junction bases left unmatched: 15. The CDR3 is 18 residues long. The CDR3 is CASSSGTGFWGGSYEQYF. For the CDR3, the DNA is TGTGCCAGCAGCTCTGGGACAGGGTTTTGGGGGGGCTCCTACGAGCAGTACTTC.

On this clone: Germline and junction disagree at one end, which may indicate a read error. This chain joins TRBV6-6 and TRBJ2-7; D is perhaps TRBD2 (6 bases). There are 15 residues in the CDR3. The germline V gene encodes CDR1 MNHNY and CDR2 SVGAGI (reference sequence). CDR3 in amino acids: CASTPGGGISHEQYF. The CDR3 region has the DNA TGTGCCAGCACTCCCGGGGGAGGAATCTCCCACGAGCAGTACTTC.

The chain links TRBV5-1 to TRBJ2-3; 7 bases fit TRBD1. The CDR3 totals 14 residues. Germline V gives CDR1 SGHRS, CDR2 YFSETQ. V lost 5 bases to trimming and J lost 2 bases; unmatched junction nucleotides: 5. The CDR3 region has the DNA TGCGCCAGCAGAACGGGACAGATCACAGATACGCAGTATTTT. Amino acid sequence: CASRTGQITDTQYF.

This clone was seen once. V and J are TRBV4-1 and TRBJ2-5; D gene unclear. The J call may be in error: the DNA end matches TRBJ2-7 better. Germline CDR1 is MGHRA and CDR2 is YSYEKL. The CDR3 has 14 amino acids. As DNA, the CDR3 is TGCGCCAGCAGCCTACAGAGGTACTCCTACGAGCAGTACTTC. Its protein is CASSLQRYSYEQYF.

J is TRBJ1-2 and V is TRBV5-1, with unresolved D. The CDR3 runs 13 residues. The germline CDR1 and CDR2 sequences are SGHRS and YFSETQ. Trimming shortened V by 4 bases and J by 2 bases, and 9 bases separated the two germline ends. The CDR3 coding sequence is TGCGCCAGCAGCCCCGGTGGGAACTATGGCTACACCTTC. Its protein product is CASSPGGNYGYTF.

The V call is TRBV7-3, the J call TRBJ2-2; D might be TRBD2 (5 bases). V shed 0 bases and J shed 1 base, with 12 bases lying between them. This CDR3 is built from 17 residues. Germline CDR1 SGHTA, CDR2 FQGTGA. The CDR3 DNA sequence: TGTGCCAGCAGCTTAACGCCGCTAGCAGTGAACACCGGGGAGCTGTTTTTT. Encoded protein: CASSLTPLAVNTGELFF.

The rearrangement uses TRBV7-9 and TRBJ2-7, with D possibly TRBD2 on 7 matching bases. The V gene lost 5 bases and the J gene lost 4 bases, with 18 bases spanning the gap. CDR1 SEHNR and CDR2 FQNEAQ come from the germline V gene (reference sequence). There are 15 residues in the CDR3. In nucleotides, the CDR3 is TGTGCCAGCAGCGAAAGCCGGGGGGCGAGGTACGAGCAGTACTTC. It codes for CASSESRGARYEQYF.

This clone was seen once. The CDR3 here is CASTPGGIEVAGELFF. The CDR3 DNA sequence: TGTGCCAGCACCCCGGGGGGAATCGAGGTAGCCGGGGAGCTGTTTTTT. This chain joins TRBV28 and TRBJ2-2; 7 bases are shared with TRBD2. The CDR3 loop spans 16 amino acids. CDR1 and CDR2 (germline): MDHEN, SYDVKM. J gave up 6 bases and V 7 bases, and 14 bases lay outside the gene matches.

This clone came up a few times. The same CDR3 can be traced to other DNA sequences in this sample. The chain couples TRBV28 to TRBJ1-5; D uncertain. This CDR3 spans 15 amino acids. CDR1 MDHEN and CDR2 SYDVKM come from the germline V gene. V shed 3 bases and J shed 1 base, with 10 bases lying between them. The CDR3 nucleotides are TGTGCCAGCAGTTTCCCGGGTCCAAGCAATCAGCCCCAGCATTTT. It translates to CASSFPGPSNQPQHF.

In DNA, the CDR3 is TGTGCCAGCAGCCTGACAGGGGGCACTGGAAACACCATATATTTT. Translating gives CASSLTGGTGNTIYF. The chain couples TRBV7-9 to TRBJ1-3, with 10 positions matching TRBD1. The CDR3 length is 15 residues. Germline V CDR1 and CDR2: SEHNR, FQNEAQ (reference sequence). The V and J ends lost 5 bases and 2 bases, in that order; junction bases with no gene match: 3.

This clone was found a few times. The chain uses TRBV10-2 and TRBJ2-5, with 13 bases lining up with TRBD2. Trimming at V came to 9 bases and at J to 4 bases, leaving 5 bases not matched to a gene. Germline assignment: CDR1 WSHSY and CDR2 SAAADI. CDR3 length: 14 amino acids. CDR3 DNA sequence: TGCGCCAGTAGACTAGCGGGAGGATCAGAGACCCAGTACTTC. This encodes CASRLAGGSETQYF.

This rearrangement joins TRBV29-1 to TRBJ2-1; TRBD2 agrees at 7 bases. Per germline, CDR1 SQVTM and CDR2 ANQGSEA. The CDR3 loop spans 13 amino acids. CDR3 in amino acids: CSGGTISYNEQFF. The DNA of the CDR3 is TGCAGTGGGGGGACTATTTCCTACAATGAGCAGTTCTTC.

This chain uses TRBV7-2 with TRBJ2-1, with TRBD2 matching over 10 bases. Germline CDR1 is SGHTA and CDR2 is FQGNSA. The CDR3 runs to 15 residues. V lost 5 bases, J lost 4 bases, and 5 bases stayed unmatched. The CDR3 DNA sequence: TGTGCCAGCAGCCCTAGCGGGGGACTGTACAATGAGCAGTTCTTC. Translation: CASSPSGGLYNEQFF.

This rearrangement joins TRBV6-4 to TRBJ1-5, with 7 positions matching TRBD1. The CDR3 is 14 residues long. J lost 7 bases, V lost 4 bases, and 7 bases had no gene match. Germline V CDR1 and CDR2: MRHNA, SNTAGT. The CDR3 loop reads CASSAEQGLQPQHF. The CDR3, as DNA: TGTGCCAGCAGTGCAGAACAGGGGCTCCAGCCCCAGCATTTT.

The gene calls are TRBV10-3 and TRBJ2-7, with 9 bases matching TRBD2. Trimming took 7 bases from V and 3 from J; bases not matched to a gene: 7. CDR3 length equals 14 residues. Germline assignment: CDR1 ENHRY and CDR2 SYGVKD. The CDR3 region is CAIKTGTSSYEQYF. CDR3 DNA sequence: TGTGCCATCAAAACCGGGACTAGCAGCTACGAGCAGTACTTC.

About this clone: A clone one base away is much larger, so this may be a read error. This CDR3 is also generated by other DNA sequences in the sample. This rearrangement joins TRBV10-3 to TRBJ1-5, with D possibly matching TRBD1 (5 bases). Germline CDR1 and CDR2: ENHRY and SYGVKD. Between the trimmed V and J ends, which lost 0 bases and 10 bases, there was a span of 19 bases. The CDR3 sequence is 16 residues long. CDR3 residues: CAISESGHQGDGPQHF. DNA for the CDR3: TGTGCCATCAGTGAGTCGGGGCACCAGGGTGACGGTCCCCAGCATTTT.

This chain links TRBV10-3 with TRBJ1-4; TRBD1 matches 7 bases. Germline-derived CDR1 and CDR2 are ENHRY and SYGVKD. J lost 5 bases, V lost 5 bases, and 5 bases had no gene match. There are 14 residues in the CDR3. As DNA, the CDR3 is TGTGCCATCAGTACCGGGACAGAGAATGAAAAACTGTTTTTT. The encoded protein is CAISTGTENEKLFF.

This clone showed up just a few times. CDR3 residues: CAWSASGTGRVNTEAFF. The CDR3 DNA reads TGTGCCTGGAGTGCGAGTGGGACAGGGAGGGTGAACACTGAAGCTTTCTTT. This rearrangement joins TRBV30 to TRBJ1-1, with 9 bases identical to TRBD1. The CDR3 is 17 amino acids. Per germline, CDR1 GTSNPN and CDR2 SVGIG (reference sequence). V shed 1 base and J 0 bases; nucleotides not matched to a gene: 9.

The rearrangement uses TRBV19 and TRBJ1-2, with TRBD1 identical over 8 bases. The germline CDR1 and CDR2 sequences are LNHDA and SQIVND (reference sequence). V gave up 6 bases and J gave up 0 bases; unmatched junction bases: 3. The CDR3 length is 14 residues. The CDR3 DNA follows: TGTGCCAGTAGCGACAGGGGATCTAACTATGGCTACACCTTC. It codes for CASSDRGSNYGYTF.

Worth noting for this clone: At one boundary the junction diverges from the germline segment, which might be a read error. This rearrangement joins TRBV10-2 to TRBJ2-1, with D uncertain. Per the germline V gene, CDR1 is WSHSY and CDR2 is SAAADI. CDR3 length: 12 amino acids. The CDR3 here is CASSDSSNGQFF. In DNA, the CDR3 is TGCGCCAGCAGTGACAGCTCTAATGGGCAGTTCTTC.

This clone was seen only a few times. The gene calls are TRBV29-1 and TRBJ2-7; a possible D gene is TRBD2 (5 bases). The CDR3 has 12 amino acids. Germline loops: CDR1 SQVTM, CDR2 ANQGSEA. V lost 5 bases and J lost 4, with 12 bases in between. CDR3 nucleotide sequence: TGCAGCGTTTTAGCGAGGGCTTACGAGCAGTACTTC. Encoded protein: CSVLARAYEQYF.

The count of this clone is one. This chain connects TRBV28 to TRBJ2-7; 7 bases fit TRBD1. This CDR3 is built from 13 residues. CDR1 is MDHEN, CDR2 SYDVKM, per germline. The V and J ends lost 6 bases and 2 bases, in that order; junction bases with no gene match: 4. The CDR3 protein is CASRPGQTYEQYF. The CDR3 DNA is TGTGCCAGCAGACCGGGACAGACCTACGAGCAGTACTTC. Supplemented by reference TRBV28 and TRBJ2-7, the full variable domain reads DVKVTQSSRYLVKRTGEKVFLECVQDMDHENMFWYRQDPGLGLRLIYFSYDVKMKEKGDIPEGYSVSREKKERFSLILESASTNQTSMYLCASRPGQTYEQYFGPGTRLTVT.

This clone came up many times. The chain is built from TRBV4-1 and TRBJ2-7; unclear D gene. The germline CDR1 and CDR2 sequences are MGHRA and YSYEKL. The CDR3 runs to 17 residues. Trimming took off 1 base at V and 1 base at J, with 17 bases between the two ends. The CDR3 sequence is CASSQGYSLLFSYEQYF. CDR3 DNA: TGCGCCAGCAGCCAAGGCTACTCATTGCTGTTTTCCTACGAGCAGTACTTC.